This TCR beta chain originates from a study of beta chain features in type 1 diabetes. Overall study results and limits: A closer apparent resemblance between naive, central memory and Treg TCRB repertoires was seen in patients than in healthy donors. Here, the possible influence of HLA type (on TCRB rearrangement) remained unresolved. High TCR expression in some cells could lead to their over-representation in cDNA sequencing.

The investigators reverse transcribed all of the isolated RNA, so they sequenced expressed TCRB transcripts. It was found that naive, central memory and regulatory T cell samples averaged about 3.5 million reads. Method: immunoSEQ multiplex PCR; TCRdb's copy keeps in-frame clones and lacks some. In the table there are about 400,000 clones, roughly 12% of which are singletons. Comment on this clone: The antigen is not known.

Germline loops: CDR1 SGHAT, CDR2 FQNNGV. V was cut by 3 bases and J by 7 bases, with 12 bases left in between. The CDR3 is 14 amino acids. This clonotype was obtained from a man between 18 and 35 years old in good health. The sequenced material came from naive CD4+ T cells from blood. This chain joins TRBV11-2 and TRBJ1-4; a weak D match, TRBD1 (6 bases). The CDR3 DNA reads TGTGCCAGCAGCTTCGGACAGCCCTTTGAAAAACTGTTTTTT. This encodes CASSFGQPFEKLFF.